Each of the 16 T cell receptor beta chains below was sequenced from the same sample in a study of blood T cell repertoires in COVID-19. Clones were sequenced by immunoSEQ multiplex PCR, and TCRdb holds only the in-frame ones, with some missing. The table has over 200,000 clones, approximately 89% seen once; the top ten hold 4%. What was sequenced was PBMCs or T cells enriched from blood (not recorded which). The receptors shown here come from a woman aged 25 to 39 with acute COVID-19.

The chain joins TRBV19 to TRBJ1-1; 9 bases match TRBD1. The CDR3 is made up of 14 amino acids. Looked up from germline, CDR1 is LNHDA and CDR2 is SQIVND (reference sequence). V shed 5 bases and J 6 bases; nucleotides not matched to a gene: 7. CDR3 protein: CASSPRDRDSEAFF. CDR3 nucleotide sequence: TGTGCCAGTAGTCCCCGGGACAGGGATTCTGAAGCTTTCTTT.

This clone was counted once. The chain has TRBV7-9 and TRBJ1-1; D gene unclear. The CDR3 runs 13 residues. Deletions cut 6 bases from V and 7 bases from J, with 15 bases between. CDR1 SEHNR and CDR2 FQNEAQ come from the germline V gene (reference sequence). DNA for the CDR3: TGTGCCAGCAGTCTAAGGTGGGCAGGTGAAGCTTTCTTT. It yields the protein CASSLRWAGEAFF. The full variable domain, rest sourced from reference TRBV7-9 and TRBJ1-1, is DTGVSQNPRHKITKRGQNVTFRCDPISEHNRLYWYRQTLGQGPEFLTYFQNEAQLEKSRLLSDRFSAERPKGSFSTLEIQRTEQGDSAMYLCASSLRWAGEAFFGQGTRLTVV.

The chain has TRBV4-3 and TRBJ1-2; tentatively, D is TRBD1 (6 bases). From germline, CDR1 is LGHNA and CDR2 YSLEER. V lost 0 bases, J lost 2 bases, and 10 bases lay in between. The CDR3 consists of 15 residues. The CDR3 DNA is TGCGCCAGCAGCCAAGAGCCCACAGGGAACTATGGCTACACCTTC. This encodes CASSQEPTGNYGYTF.

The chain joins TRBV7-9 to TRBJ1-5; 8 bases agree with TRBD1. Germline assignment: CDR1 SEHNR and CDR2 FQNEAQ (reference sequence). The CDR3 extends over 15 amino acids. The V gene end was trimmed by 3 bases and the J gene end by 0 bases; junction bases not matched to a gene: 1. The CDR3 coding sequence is TGTGCCAGCAGCTTGACAGGGGATAGCAATCAGCCCCAGCATTTT. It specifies CASSLTGDSNQPQHF.

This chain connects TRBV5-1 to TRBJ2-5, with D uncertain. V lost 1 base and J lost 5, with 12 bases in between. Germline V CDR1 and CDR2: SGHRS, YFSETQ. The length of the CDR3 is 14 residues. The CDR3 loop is CASSLNSLVETQYF. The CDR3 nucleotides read TGCGCCAGCAGCTTGAATAGTCTAGTTGAGACCCAGTACTTC. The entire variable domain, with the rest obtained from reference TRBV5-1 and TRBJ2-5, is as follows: KAGVTQTPRYLIKTRGQQVTLSCSPISGHRSVSWYQQTPGQGLQFLFEYFSETQRNKGNFPGRFSGRQFSNSRSEMNVSTLELGDSALYLCASSLNSLVETQYFGPGTRLLVL.

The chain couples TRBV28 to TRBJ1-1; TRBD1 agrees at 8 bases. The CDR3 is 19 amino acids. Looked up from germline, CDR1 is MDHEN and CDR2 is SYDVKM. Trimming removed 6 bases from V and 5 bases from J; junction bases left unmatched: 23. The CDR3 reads CASRDTPGQAAVRGTEAFF. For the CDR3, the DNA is TGTGCCAGCAGGGATACCCCGGGACAGGCGGCTGTACGAGGGACTGAAGCTTTCTTT.

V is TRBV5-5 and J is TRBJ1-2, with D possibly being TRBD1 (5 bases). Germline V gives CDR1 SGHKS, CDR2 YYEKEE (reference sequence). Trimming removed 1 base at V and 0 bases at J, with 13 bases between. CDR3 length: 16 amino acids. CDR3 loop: CASSLFYPGANYGYTF. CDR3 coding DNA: TGTGCCAGCAGCTTGTTTTATCCGGGGGCTAACTATGGCTACACCTTC.

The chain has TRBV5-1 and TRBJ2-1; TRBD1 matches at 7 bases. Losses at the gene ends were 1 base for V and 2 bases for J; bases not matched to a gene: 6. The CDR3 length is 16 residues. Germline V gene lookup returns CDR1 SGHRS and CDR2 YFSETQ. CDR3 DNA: TGCGCCAGCAGCTTGTCCTGGGGACAGCCCTACAATGAGCAGTTCTTC. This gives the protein CASSLSWGQPYNEQFF. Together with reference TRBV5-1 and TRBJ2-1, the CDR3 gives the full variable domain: KAGVTQTPRYLIKTRGQQVTLSCSPISGHRSVSWYQQTPGQGLQFLFEYFSETQRNKGNFPGRFSGRQFSNSRSEMNVSTLELGDSALYLCASSLSWGQPYNEQFFGPGTRLTVL.

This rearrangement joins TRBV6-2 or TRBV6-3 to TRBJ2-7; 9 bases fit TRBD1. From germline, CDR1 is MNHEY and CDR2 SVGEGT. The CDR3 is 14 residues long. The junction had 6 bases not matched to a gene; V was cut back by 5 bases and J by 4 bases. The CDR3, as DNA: TGTGCCAGCAGTAGCCGGGACAGGGCGTACGAGCAGTACTTC. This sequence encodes CASSSRDRAYEQYF.

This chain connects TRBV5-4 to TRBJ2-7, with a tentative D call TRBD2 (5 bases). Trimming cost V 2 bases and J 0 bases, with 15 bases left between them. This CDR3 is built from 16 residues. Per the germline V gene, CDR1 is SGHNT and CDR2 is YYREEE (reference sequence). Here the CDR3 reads CASSFKREINSYEQYF. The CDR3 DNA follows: TGTGCCAGCAGCTTTAAGAGGGAAATTAACTCCTACGAGCAGTACTTC.

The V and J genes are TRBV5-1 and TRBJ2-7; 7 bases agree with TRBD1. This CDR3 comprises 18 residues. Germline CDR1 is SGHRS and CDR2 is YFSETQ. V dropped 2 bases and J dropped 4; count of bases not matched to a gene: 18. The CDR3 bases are TGCGCCAGCAGCTTACCCTCCTCGATTGGGACAGACCTATACGAGCAGTACTTC. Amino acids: CASSLPSSIGTDLYEQYF.

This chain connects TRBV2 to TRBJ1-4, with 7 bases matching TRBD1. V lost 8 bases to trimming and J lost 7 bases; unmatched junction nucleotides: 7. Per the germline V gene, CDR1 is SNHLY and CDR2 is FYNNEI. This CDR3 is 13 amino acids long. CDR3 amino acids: CASGPGTAEKLFF. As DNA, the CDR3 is TGTGCCAGCGGACCCGGGACAGCTGAAAAACTGTTTTTT.

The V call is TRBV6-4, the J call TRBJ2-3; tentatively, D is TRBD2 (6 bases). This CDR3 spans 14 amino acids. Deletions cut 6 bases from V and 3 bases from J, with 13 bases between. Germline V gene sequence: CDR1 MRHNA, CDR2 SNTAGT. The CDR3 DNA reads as TGTGCCAGCAGCATGACTAGATATACAGATACGCAGTATTTT. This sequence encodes CASSMTRYTDTQYF.

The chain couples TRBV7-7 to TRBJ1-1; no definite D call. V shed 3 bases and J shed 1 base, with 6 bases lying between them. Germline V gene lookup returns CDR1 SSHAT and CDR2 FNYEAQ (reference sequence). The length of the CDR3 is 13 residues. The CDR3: CASSFNRNTEAFF. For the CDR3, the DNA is TGTGCCAGCAGCTTCAACAGGAACACTGAAGCTTTCTTT.

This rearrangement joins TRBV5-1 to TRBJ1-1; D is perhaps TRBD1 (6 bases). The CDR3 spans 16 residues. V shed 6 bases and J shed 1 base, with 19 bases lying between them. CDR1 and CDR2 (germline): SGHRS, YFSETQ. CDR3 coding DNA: TGCGCCAGCACCTCAGGCGGGGGGCTGGGGAACACTGAAGCTTTCTTT. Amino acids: CASTSGGGLGNTEAFF.

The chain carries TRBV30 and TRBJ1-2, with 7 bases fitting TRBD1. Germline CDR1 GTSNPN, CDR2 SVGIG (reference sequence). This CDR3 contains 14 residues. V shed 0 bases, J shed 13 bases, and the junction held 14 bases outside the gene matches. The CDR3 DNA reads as TGTGCCTGGAGTGTCGGGACAGACATTCTGAGTCGCACCTTC. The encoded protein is CAWSVGTDILSRTF.